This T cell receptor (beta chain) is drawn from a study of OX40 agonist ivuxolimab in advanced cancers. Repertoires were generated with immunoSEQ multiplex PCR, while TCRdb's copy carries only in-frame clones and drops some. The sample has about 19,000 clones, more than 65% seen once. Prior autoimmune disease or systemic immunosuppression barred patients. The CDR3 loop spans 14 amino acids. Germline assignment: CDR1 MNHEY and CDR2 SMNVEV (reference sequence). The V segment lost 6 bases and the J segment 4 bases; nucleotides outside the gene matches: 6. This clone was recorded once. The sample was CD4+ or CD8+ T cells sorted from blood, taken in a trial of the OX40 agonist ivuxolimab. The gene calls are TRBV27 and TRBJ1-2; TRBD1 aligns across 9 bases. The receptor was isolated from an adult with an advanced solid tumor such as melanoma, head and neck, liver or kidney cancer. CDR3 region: CASRRDRGTYGYTF. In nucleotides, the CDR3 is TGTGCCAGCAGACGCGACAGGGGGACCTATGGCTACACCTTC.